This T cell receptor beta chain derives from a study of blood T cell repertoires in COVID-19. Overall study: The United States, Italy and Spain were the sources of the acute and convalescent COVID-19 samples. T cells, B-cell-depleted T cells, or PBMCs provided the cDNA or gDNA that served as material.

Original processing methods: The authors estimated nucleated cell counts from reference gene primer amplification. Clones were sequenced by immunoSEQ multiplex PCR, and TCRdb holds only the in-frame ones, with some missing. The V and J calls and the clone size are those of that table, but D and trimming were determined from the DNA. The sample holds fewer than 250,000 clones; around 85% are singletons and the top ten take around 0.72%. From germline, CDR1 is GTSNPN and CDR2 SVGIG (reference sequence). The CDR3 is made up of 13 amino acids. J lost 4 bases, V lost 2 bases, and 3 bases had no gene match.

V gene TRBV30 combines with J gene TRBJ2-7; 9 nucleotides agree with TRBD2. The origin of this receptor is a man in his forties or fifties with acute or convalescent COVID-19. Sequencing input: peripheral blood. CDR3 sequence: CAWSLAGLYEQYF. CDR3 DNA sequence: TGTGCCTGGAGTCTAGCGGGACTTTACGAGCAGTACTTC.